This T cell receptor beta chain was captured by sequencing in a study of blood T cell repertoires in COVID-19. The overall study: Acute and convalescent COVID-19 samples came from the United States, Italy and Spain. Sample material is recorded as cDNA or gDNA derived from T cells, B-cell-depleted T cells, or PBMCs.

The CDR3 has 14 residues. Deletions cut 5 bases from V and 0 bases from J, with 11 bases between. CDR1 and CDR2 (germline): LNHDA, SQIVND (reference sequence). Per the study methods: Estimation of nucleated cell counts was performed using reference gene primer amplification. Sequencing used immunoSEQ multiplex PCR; TCRdb keeps in-frame clones, though not all of them. V and J calls and clone size are given by that table; D and trimming were obtained from the DNA. Of roughly 80,000 clones listed, 60% to 85% are singletons. The sample consisted of peripheral blood. The TCR sequence derives from a human donor in a cohort sampled during active COVID-19. V is TRBV19 and J is TRBJ2-7, with D tentatively TRBD2 (5 bases). CDR3 sequence: CASSEGLFSYEQYF. DNA of the CDR3: TGTGCCAGTAGTGAAGGACTGTTCTCCTACGAGCAGTACTTC.